These 7 T cell receptor beta chains were all obtained from the same sample, sequenced in a study of identical twins. From the 5' RACE reads, TCRdb called clonotypes with MiXCR, one entry per CDR3 protein. This table holds roughly 700,000 distinct CDR3 sequences, about 9.4% found once. The data were also submitted as part of a second study, on yellow fever vaccine responses in identical twins.

Sequencing was carried out using PBMCs. The receptor set was obtained from a young woman in good health.

This clonotype was found many times. The chain is built from TRBV5-1 and TRBJ1-5; weak D call: TRBD1 (5 bases). Trimming took off 0 bases at V and 6 bases at J, with 7 bases between the two ends. Per the germline V gene, CDR1 is SGHRS and CDR2 is YFSETQ. This CDR3 contains 13 residues. CDR3 coding DNA: TGCGCCAGCAGCTTGGAGGGGACTCAGCCCCAGCATTTT. It encodes CASSLEGTQPQHF.

This clonotype was found many times. The chain carries TRBV5-1 and TRBJ2-3; tentatively, D is TRBD1 or TRBD2 (6 bases each). CDR1 SGHRS and CDR2 YFSETQ come from the germline V gene. This CDR3 has 16 residues. Deletions cut 3 bases from V and 2 bases from J, with 16 bases between. The CDR3 coding sequence is TGCGCCAGCAGCTCCAGGGGAGGTCGATCCACAGATACGCAGTATTTT. Protein sequence: CASSSRGGRSTDTQYF.

The table lists this clonotype with a count of one. V usage is TRBV5-8 and J usage is TRBJ2-7; 7 positions match TRBD2. This CDR3 region has 17 residues. Germline CDR1 and CDR2: SGHTS and YDEGEE. With V trimmed by 2 bases and J by 5 bases, 16 bases remained unmatched. CDR3 nucleotides: TGTGCCAGCAGCTTACTGCTGTCTCCGGGACTACTTAACGAGCAGTACTTC. This gives the protein CASSLLLSPGLLNEQYF.

The table lists this clonotype with many counts. The chain is built from TRBV4-3 and TRBJ2-7; 12 nucleotides align to TRBD1. Germline CDR1 and CDR2: LGHNA and YSLEER. V lost 3 bases to trimming and J lost 0 bases; unmatched junction nucleotides: 9. The CDR3 is made up of 18 amino acids. DNA of the CDR3: TGCGCCAGCAGCCAGGATCCACCGGGACAGGGGGCCTCCTACGAGCAGTACTTC. Translating gives CASSQDPPGQGASYEQYF.

This clonotype appeared many times. The CDR3 region has the DNA TGTGCCAGCAGCTTCCTGCCGGGGGCCAAAAACATTCAGTACTTC. Translation: CASSFLPGAKNIQYF. The gene calls are TRBV7-2 and TRBJ2-4, with D perhaps TRBD2 (5 bases). V dropped 3 bases and J dropped 1 base, with 10 bases sitting between them. Germline V gene sequence: CDR1 SGHTA, CDR2 FQGNSA. The CDR3 length is 15 residues.

This clonotype was seen a handful of times. The rearrangement links TRBV20-1 to TRBJ2-7; 15 nucleotides match TRBD2. The CDR3 loop spans 13 amino acids. V shed 5 bases, J shed 4 bases, and the junction held 0 bases outside the gene matches. Germline assignment: CDR1 DFQATT and CDR2 SNEGSKA (reference sequence). The CDR3 DNA reads as TGCAGTGCTGGACTAGCGGGAGGGTACGAGCAGTACTTC. Translated: CSAGLAGGYEQYF.

This clonotype was seen more than once but under ten times. The chain combines TRBV7-2 with TRBJ2-6; D not resolved. V lost 5 bases, J lost 4 bases, and 12 bases lay in between. The CDR3 is made up of 15 amino acids. CDR1 and CDR2 (germline): SGHTA, FQGNSA. Here the CDR3 reads CASSGYRKGANVLTF. The CDR3 region has the DNA TGTGCCAGCAGCGGGTATAGGAAAGGGGCCAACGTCCTGACTTTC.